This T cell receptor beta chain was profiled in a study of cytotoxic CD8 clonotypes in ibrutinib-treated CLL. Study-wide results and limits: Patients had baseline clonality above age-matched healthy donors, and this clonality moved with circulating CD8+ T-cell counts.

Concerning this clone: As yet, its antigen is unknown.

The germline V gene has CDR1 KGHSH and CDR2 LQKENI. CDR3 length equals 14 residues. V lost 6 bases, J lost 9 bases, and 7 bases stayed unmatched. Data came from immunoSEQ multiplex PCR; TCRdb stores just in-frame clones and leaves some out. The sample holds 150,000 to 200,000 clones, roughly 88% seen once. The chain is built from TRBV18 and TRBJ1-4, with TRBD1 matching over 10 bases. This receptor was taken from a human donor with chronic lymphocytic leukemia. Here the sequenced sample was PBMCs, taken at disease progression, from a patient treated with ibrutinib. CDR3 amino acids: CASSSGTGEQKLFF. The CDR3 nucleotides read TGTGCCAGCTCGTCCGGGACAGGGGAGCAAAAACTGTTTTTT.